This TCR beta chain is from a study of radiation and T cells in renal cell carcinoma. Noted time point: blood 4 weeks post-SBRT, at nephrectomy. Described treatment: 15 Gy SBRT to primary tumor, nephrectomy 4 weeks later. The germline V and J ends were trimmed by 3 bases and 5 bases, with 10 bases remaining between them. The CDR3 extends over 13 amino acids. The germline CDR1 and CDR2 sequences are SEHNR and FQNEAQ (reference sequence). The method was immunoSEQ multiplex PCR; TCRdb's version includes in-frame clones alone and lacks a portion of them. The data show around 94,000 clones, approximately 80% seen once.

Source: blood, taken from a patient whose treatment included radiotherapy and nephrectomy. This TCR was recovered from a man aged 45-60 years with renal cell carcinoma. The chain has TRBV7-9 and TRBJ1-2; D gene uncertain. The CDR3 protein is CASSFNVGYGYTF. The CDR3 nucleotides are TGTGCCAGCAGCTTCAACGTGGGGTATGGCTACACCTTC.